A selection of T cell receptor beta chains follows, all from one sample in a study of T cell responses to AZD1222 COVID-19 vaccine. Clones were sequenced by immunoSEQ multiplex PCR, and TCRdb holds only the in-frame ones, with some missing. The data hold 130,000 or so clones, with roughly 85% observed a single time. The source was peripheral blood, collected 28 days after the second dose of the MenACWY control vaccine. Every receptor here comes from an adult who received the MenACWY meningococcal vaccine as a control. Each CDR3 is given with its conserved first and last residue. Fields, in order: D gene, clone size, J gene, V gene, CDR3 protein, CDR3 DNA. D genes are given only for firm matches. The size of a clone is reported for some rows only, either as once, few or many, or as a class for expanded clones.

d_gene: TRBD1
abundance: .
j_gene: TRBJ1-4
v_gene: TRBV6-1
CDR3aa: CASSEGQGAFEGEKLFF
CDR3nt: TGTGCCAGCAGTGAGGGACAGGGTGCCTTCGAAGGTGAAAAACTGTTTTTT

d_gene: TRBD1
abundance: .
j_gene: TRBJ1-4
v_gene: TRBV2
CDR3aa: CASRGTGGEKLFF
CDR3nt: TGTGCCAGCAGAGGGACAGGGGGTGAAAAACTGTTTTTT

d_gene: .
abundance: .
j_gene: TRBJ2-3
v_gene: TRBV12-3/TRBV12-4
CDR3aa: CASGSSTDTQYF
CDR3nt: TGTGCCAGCGGGTCTAGCACAGATACGCAGTATTTT

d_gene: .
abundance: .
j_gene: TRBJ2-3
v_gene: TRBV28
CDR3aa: CASSVRGSSTDTQYF
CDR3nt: TGTGCCAGCAGTGTGAGGGGCTCAAGCACAGATACGCAGTATTTT

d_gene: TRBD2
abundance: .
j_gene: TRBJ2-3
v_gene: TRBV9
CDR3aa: CASSVGLAGTTDTQYF
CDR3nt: TGTGCCAGCAGCGTAGGACTAGCGGGAACTACAGATACGCAGTATTTT

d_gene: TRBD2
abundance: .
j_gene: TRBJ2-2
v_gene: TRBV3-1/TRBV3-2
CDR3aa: CASSPTSRGGELFF
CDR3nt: TGTGCCAGCAGCCCGACTAGCCGGGGCGGGGAGCTGTTTTTT

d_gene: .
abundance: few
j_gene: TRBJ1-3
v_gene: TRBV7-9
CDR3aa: CASSPEQYSGNTIYF
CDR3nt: TGTGCCAGCAGCCCAGAACAGTACTCTGGAAACACCATATATTTT

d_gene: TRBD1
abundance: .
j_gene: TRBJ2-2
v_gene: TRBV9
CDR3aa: CASSVRQGNTGELFF
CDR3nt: TGTGCCAGCAGCGTACGACAGGGGAACACCGGGGAGCTGTTTTTT

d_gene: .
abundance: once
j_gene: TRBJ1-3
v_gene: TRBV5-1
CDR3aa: CASSLRQVNSGNTIYF
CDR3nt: TGCGCCAGCAGCTTACGGCAGGTCAACTCTGGAAACACCATATATTTT

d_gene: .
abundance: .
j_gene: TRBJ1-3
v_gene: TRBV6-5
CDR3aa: CASSRKDDSGNTIYF
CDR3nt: TGTGCCAGCAGTCGAAAGGACGATTCTGGAAACACCATATATTTT

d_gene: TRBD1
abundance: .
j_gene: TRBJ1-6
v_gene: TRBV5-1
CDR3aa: CASSLEAGGLSPLHF
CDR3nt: TGCGCCAGCAGCTTGGAGGCAGGGGGCCTTTCACCCCTCCACTTT

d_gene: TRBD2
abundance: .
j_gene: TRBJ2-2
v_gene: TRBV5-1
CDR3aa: CASSSRTSGAANTGELFF
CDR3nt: TGCGCCAGCAGCTCGCGTACTAGCGGGGCTGCGAACACCGGGGAGCTGTTTTTT

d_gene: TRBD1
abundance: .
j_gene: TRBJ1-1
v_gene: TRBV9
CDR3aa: CASSGPGQAFEAFF
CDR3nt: TGTGCCAGCAGCGGACCCGGACAGGCCTTTGAAGCTTTCTTT

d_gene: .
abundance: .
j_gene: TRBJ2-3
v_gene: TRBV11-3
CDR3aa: CASSANIEATQYF
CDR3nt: TGTGCCAGCAGCGCCAATATAGAAGCTACGCAGTATTTT

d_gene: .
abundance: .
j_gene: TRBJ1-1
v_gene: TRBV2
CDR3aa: CASSDPGGGTEAFF
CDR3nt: TGTGCCAGCAGCGATCCCGGGGGTGGCACTGAAGCTTTCTTT

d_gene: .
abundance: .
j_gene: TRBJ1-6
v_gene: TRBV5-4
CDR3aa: CASSSLTEGLFKSPLHF
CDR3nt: TGTGCCAGCAGCTCCCTGACGGAGGGGTTATTTAAATCACCCCTCCACTTT

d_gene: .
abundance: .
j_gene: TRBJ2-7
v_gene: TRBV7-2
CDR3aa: CASSLVSGGEQYF
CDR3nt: TGTGCCAGCAGCTTAGTGAGTGGGGGCGAGCAGTACTTC

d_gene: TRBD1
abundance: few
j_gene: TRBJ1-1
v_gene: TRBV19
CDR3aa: CASSMGDRGTYKGTEAFF
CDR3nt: TGTGCCAGTAGTATGGGGGACAGGGGGACCTACAAGGGGACTGAAGCTTTCTTT

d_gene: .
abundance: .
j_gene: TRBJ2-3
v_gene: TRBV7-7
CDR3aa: CASSLGGGGGPDTQYF
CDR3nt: TGTGCTAGCAGCTTAGGTGGCGGTGGAGGCCCAGATACGCAGTATTTT

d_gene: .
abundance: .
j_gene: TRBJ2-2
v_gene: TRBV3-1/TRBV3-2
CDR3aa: CASSPRPLGVEINTGELFF
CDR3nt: TGTGCCAGCAGCCCCCGACCCCTCGGGGTGGAAATAAACACCGGGGAGCTGTTTTTT

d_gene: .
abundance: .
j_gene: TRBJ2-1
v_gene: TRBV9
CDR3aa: CASSPGTLGHNEQFF
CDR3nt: TGTGCCAGCAGCCCCGGGACTTTGGGGCACAATGAGCAGTTCTTC

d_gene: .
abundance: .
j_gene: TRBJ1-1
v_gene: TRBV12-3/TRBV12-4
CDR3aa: CASRSDSSEAFF
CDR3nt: TGTGCCAGCAGGAGTGACTCCTCTGAAGCTTTCTTT

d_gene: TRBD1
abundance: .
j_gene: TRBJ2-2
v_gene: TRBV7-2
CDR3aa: CASSWDRGTGELFF
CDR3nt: TGTGCCAGCAGTTGGGACAGGGGCACCGGGGAGCTGTTTTTT

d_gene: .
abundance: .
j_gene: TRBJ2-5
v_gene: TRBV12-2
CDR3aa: CASRLGTWETQYF
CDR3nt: TGTGCAAGTCGCTTAGGGACCTGGGAGACCCAGTACTTC

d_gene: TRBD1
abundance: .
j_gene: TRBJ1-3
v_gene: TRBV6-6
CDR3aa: CASSRGQGGSGNTIYF
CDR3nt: TGTGCCAGCAGCCGCGGACAGGGTGGGTCTGGAAACACCATATATTTT

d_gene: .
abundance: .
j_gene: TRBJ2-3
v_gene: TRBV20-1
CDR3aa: CSASPSDTQYF
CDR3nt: TGCAGTGCTAGCCCGTCGGATACGCAGTATTTT

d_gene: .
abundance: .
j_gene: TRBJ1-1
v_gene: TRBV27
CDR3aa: CASSLNRETEAFF
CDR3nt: TGTGCCAGCAGTTTAAACAGGGAAACTGAAGCTTTCTTT

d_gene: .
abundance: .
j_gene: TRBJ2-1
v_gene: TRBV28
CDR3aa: CASSSRMDDEQFF
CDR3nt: TGTGCCAGCAGTTCCCGTATGGACGATGAGCAGTTCTTC

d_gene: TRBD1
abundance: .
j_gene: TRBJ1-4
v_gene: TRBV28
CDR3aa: CASSLWTGVKEKLFF
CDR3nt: TGTGCCAGCAGTTTATGGACAGGGGTAAAAGAAAAACTGTTTTTT

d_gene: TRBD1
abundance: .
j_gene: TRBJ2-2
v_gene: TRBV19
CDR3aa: CASSNLGQGARTGELFF
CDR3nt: TGTGCCAGTAGTAACCTGGGACAGGGGGCGCGCACCGGGGAGCTGTTTTTT

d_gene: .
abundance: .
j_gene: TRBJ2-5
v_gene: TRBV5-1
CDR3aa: CASSLADSVFQETQYF
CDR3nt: TGCGCCAGCAGCTTGGCGGACAGTGTCTTCCAAGAGACCCAGTACTTC

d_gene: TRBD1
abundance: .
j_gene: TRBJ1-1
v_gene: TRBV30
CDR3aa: CAWSVGQGASRWDTEAFF
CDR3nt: TGTGCCTGGAGTGTAGGACAGGGGGCGAGCCGTTGGGACACTGAAGCTTTCTTT

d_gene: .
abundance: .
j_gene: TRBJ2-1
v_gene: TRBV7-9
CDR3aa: CASSLLSEQFF
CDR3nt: TGTGCCAGCAGCTTACTGTCCGAGCAGTTCTTC

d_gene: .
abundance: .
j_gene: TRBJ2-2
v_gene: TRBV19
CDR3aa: CASSSLGTGELFF
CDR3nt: TGTGCCAGTAGTAGTTTAGGCACCGGGGAGCTGTTTTTT

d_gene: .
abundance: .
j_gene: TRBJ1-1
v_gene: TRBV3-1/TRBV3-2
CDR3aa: CASSQVRGAGSEAFF
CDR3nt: TGTGCCAGCAGCCAAGTCCGGGGGGCAGGGTCTGAAGCTTTCTTT

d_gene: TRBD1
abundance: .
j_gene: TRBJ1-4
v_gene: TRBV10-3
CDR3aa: CAISEDRGGEKLFF
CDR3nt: TGTGCCATCAGTGAGGACAGGGGAGGGGAAAAACTGTTTTTT

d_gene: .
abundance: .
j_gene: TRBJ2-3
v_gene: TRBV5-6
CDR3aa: CASSPTRRDTQYF
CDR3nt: TGTGCCAGCAGCCCAACGCGGAGAGATACGCAGTATTTT

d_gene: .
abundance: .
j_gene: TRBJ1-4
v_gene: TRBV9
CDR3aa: CASSVSPVRGGTNEKLFF
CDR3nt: TGTGCCAGCAGCGTTTCCCCAGTCCGAGGGGGAACTAATGAAAAACTGTTTTTT

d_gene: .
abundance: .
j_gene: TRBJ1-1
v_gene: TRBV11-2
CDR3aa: CASSLPWGGTEAFF
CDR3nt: TGTGCCAGCAGCTTGCCCTGGGGGGGCACTGAAGCTTTCTTT

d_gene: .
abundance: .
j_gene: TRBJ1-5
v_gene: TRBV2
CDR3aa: CASSEMSSNQPQHF
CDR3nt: TGTGCCAGCAGTGAAATGAGTAGCAATCAGCCCCAGCATTTT